At least ten counts were recorded for the clone carrying this T cell receptor beta chain. Methods used by the authors: Reference gene primer amplification yielded estimated nucleated cell counts. Profiling relied on immunoSEQ multiplex PCR, and the TCRdb table lists in-frame clones only, not all of them. That table is the source of V, J and clone size, and D and trimming were worked out from the DNA. Of fewer than 400,000 clones in the sample, around four fifths are singletons; the top ten hold 2.5% to 3.5%. The sample belongs to a study of blood T cell repertoires in COVID-19. Study summary: Both acute and convalescent COVID-19 samples were obtained from the United States, Italy and Spain. Sample material is recorded as cDNA or gDNA derived from T cells, B-cell-depleted T cells, or PBMCs.

From germline, CDR1 is SGHDT and CDR2 YYEEEE. V trimming: 4 bases; J trimming: 0 bases; junction bases outside the gene matches: 4. This CDR3 region has 16 residues. The sequence came from a man between 25 and 39 years old with active or convalescent COVID-19. Specimen: peripheral blood. The chain combines TRBV5-6 with TRBJ2-3, with 11 bases that match TRBD2. The DNA of the CDR3 is TGTGCCAGCAGCCCGGGACTAGCGGAGAGCACAGATACGCAGTATTTT. As protein: CASSPGLAESTDTQYF.